The 21 T cell receptor beta chains listed next were all sequenced from one sample in a study of blood T cell repertoires in COVID-19. Measured with immunoSEQ multiplex PCR; TCRdb has only the in-frame clones, and not every one. The sample includes about 210,000 clones, approximately 86% of them seen just once. The sequenced material came from peripheral blood. The receptors derive from a man aged 55 to 70 with acute or convalescent COVID-19.

The CDR3: CASSTSGGMTYEQYF. The DNA for the CDR3 is TGTGCCAGCAGCACTAGCGGGGGAATGACCTACGAGCAGTACTTC. V and J are TRBV5-4 and TRBJ2-7, with 11 nucleotides matching TRBD2. The V gene end was trimmed by 4 bases and the J gene end by 2 bases; junction bases not matched to a gene: 5. Germline V lookup: CDR1 SGHNT, CDR2 YYREEE (reference sequence). This CDR3 has 15 amino acids.

The V and J genes are TRBV19 and TRBJ1-5; the match to TRBD1 covers 10 bases. The CDR3 sequence is 15 residues long. Germline CDR1 is LNHDA and CDR2 is SQIVND (reference sequence). V was pared by 7 bases and J by 2 bases, with 5 bases of the junction left unmatched. The CDR3 loop reads CASTGDRGGNQPQHF. In nucleotides, the CDR3 is TGTGCCAGTACGGGGGACAGGGGAGGCAATCAGCCCCAGCATTTT.

This chain joins TRBV5-1 and TRBJ1-1, with 7 bases fitting TRBD1. Trimming cost V 4 bases and J 4 bases; bases outside gene matches: 10. This CDR3 is 15 amino acids long. In germline, CDR1 is SGHRS, CDR2 YFSETQ. The CDR3 sequence: CASSAIDRDSTEAFF. CDR3 nucleotides: TGCGCCAGCAGCGCTATTGACAGGGATAGCACTGAAGCTTTCTTT.

This clone was counted a single time. The J gene is TRBJ1-4, the V gene TRBV19; perhaps TRBD1 as D (5 bases). This CDR3 has 13 amino acids. Germline lookup yields CDR1 LNHDA and CDR2 SQIVND (reference sequence). The V end lost 8 bases, the J end lost 0 bases, and 7 bases lay between the germline ends. CDR3 in amino acids: CASRGTTNEKLFF. Here the CDR3 DNA reads TGTGCCAGTCGGGGGACAACTAATGAAAAACTGTTTTTT.

This clone was detected a few times. The chain joins TRBV6-5 to TRBJ1-1; the match to TRBD1 covers 7 bases. V lost 2 bases to trimming and J lost 3 bases; unmatched junction nucleotides: 9. The CDR3 covers 16 residues. Germline V gene lookup returns CDR1 MNHEY and CDR2 SVGAGI. The CDR3 nucleotides read TGTGCCAGCAGTTACACCCAGGGACAGACCTACACTGAAGCTTTCTTT. It yields the protein CASSYTQGQTYTEAFF.

This clone was observed a single time. The rearrangement joins TRBV6-4 to TRBJ2-2, with D possibly being TRBD1 (6 bases). Trimming took 6 bases from V and 9 from J, leaving 14 bases between them. Germline loops: CDR1 MRHNA, CDR2 SNTAGT. The CDR3 runs 13 residues. CDR3 sequence: CASSEIGGRELFF. CDR3 coding DNA: TGTGCCAGCAGCGAAATAGGGGGACGGGAGCTGTTTTTT.

The V call is TRBV29-1, the J call TRBJ1-2; no clear D gene. The CDR3 spans 9 residues. Germline V gene lookup returns CDR1 SQVTM and CDR2 ANQGSEA. The ends were cut back, 8 bases at V and 8 bases at J, with 9 bases in the middle. The chain's CDR3 is CSSREGYTF. For the CDR3, the DNA is TGCAGCTCTAGGGAGGGCTACACCTTC.

As DNA, the CDR3 is TGCGCCAGCAGCCAGGAGGCTAGCAGGAACAATGAGCAGTTCTTC. It translates to CASSQEASRNNEQFF. The chain employs TRBV5-1 and TRBJ2-1; TRBD2 might be the D (5 bases). Germline V gene data show CDR1 as SGHRS and CDR2 as YFSETQ. The V and J ends lost 4 bases and 5 bases respectively, with 16 bases between them. This CDR3 is built from 15 residues. Full variable domain (remainder filled in from reference TRBV5-1 and TRBJ2-1): KAGVTQTPRYLIKTRGQQVTLSCSPISGHRSVSWYQQTPGQGLQFLFEYFSETQRNKGNFPGRFSGRQFSNSRSEMNVSTLELGDSALYLCASSQEASRNNEQFFGPGTRLTVL.

This clone was seen only once. This sequence joins TRBV11-2 and TRBJ2-2; 11 nucleotides line up with TRBD2. Per germline, CDR1 SGHAT and CDR2 FQNNGV. CDR3 length equals 16 residues. J was trimmed by 4 bases and V by 5 bases; bases with no gene match: 6. The CDR3 sequence: CASSRVAGGPTGELFF. Written as DNA, the CDR3 is TGTGCCAGCAGCCGCGTAGCGGGGGGGCCCACCGGGGAGCTGTTTTTT.

This clone appeared a few times. The chain has TRBV6-5 and TRBJ1-3, with 7 bases identical to TRBD1. J lost 4 bases, V lost 3 bases, and 3 bases had no gene match. This CDR3 comprises 14 residues. The germline V gene has CDR1 MNHEY and CDR2 SVGAGI. CDR3 nucleotides: TGTGCCAGCAGTTATCAGGGGGAGGGAAACACCATATATTTT. This codes for CASSYQGEGNTIYF.

This chain uses TRBV7-8 with TRBJ2-1, with 7 nucleotides matching TRBD2. Germline CDR1 SGHVS, CDR2 FQNEAQ. Trimming cost V 1 base and J 2 bases; bases outside gene matches: 11. CDR3 size: 18 residues. CDR3 in amino acids: CASSLGGELAGPYNEQFF. CDR3 DNA sequence: TGTGCCAGCAGCTTAGGAGGGGAATTAGCGGGTCCCTACAATGAGCAGTTCTTC.

This chain uses TRBV27 with TRBJ2-5, with a tentative D call TRBD1 (6 bases). The CDR3 is made up of 15 amino acids. Germline lookup yields CDR1 MNHEY and CDR2 SMNVEV (reference sequence). Between the trimmed V and J ends, which lost 6 bases and 5 bases, there was a span of 19 bases. The CDR3 DNA is TGTGCCAGCAGCCTTTTCCGGGAAACAGGGGAGACCCAGTACTTC. Its translation: CASSLFRETGETQYF.

V gene TRBV4-1 combines with J gene TRBJ2-7, with 7 bases aligning to TRBD2. Germline V gene data show CDR1 as MGHRA and CDR2 as YSYEKL. Trimming removed 1 base from V and 0 bases from J; junction bases left unmatched: 6. CDR3 length equals 16 residues. The CDR3 nucleotides are TGCGCCAGCAGCCAAGGCGGGTCTAGCGGCTCCTACGAGCAGTACTTC. This encodes CASSQGGSSGSYEQYF.

In this sample, this clone turned up a few times. The chain carries TRBV7-9 and TRBJ1-2, with 8 bases fitting TRBD1. Germline V CDR1 and CDR2: SEHNR, FQNEAQ (reference sequence). J gave up 7 bases and V 3 bases, and 4 bases lay outside the gene matches. The CDR3 covers 13 residues. The CDR3 bases are TGTGCCAGCAGCTTTCAGGGGGCCTTTGGCTACACCTTC. Translated: CASSFQGAFGYTF.

The chain is built from TRBV6-5 and TRBJ1-2; D may be TRBD1 (6 bases). Germline values: CDR1 MNHEY, CDR2 SVGAGI. The CDR3 spans 14 residues. The V end was cut by 8 bases, the J end by 8 bases, with 21 bases between. The CDR3: CASLTSGASWGYTF. The CDR3 coding sequence is TGTGCCAGCCTCACCTCAGGGGCGAGTTGGGGCTACACCTTC.

The V call is TRBV4-1, the J call TRBJ2-5, with 7 bases aligning to TRBD1. Germline CDR1 and CDR2: MGHRA and YSYEKL. V was clipped by 3 bases and J by 2 bases; unmatched bases: 9. The CDR3 consists of 16 residues. CDR3 coding DNA: TGCGCCAGCAGCCACCGGACAGGACTGAATCAAGAGACCCAGTACTTC. Translated: CASSHRTGLNQETQYF.

The gene calls are TRBV19 and TRBJ2-5, with 11 bases matching TRBD2. Germline CDR1 is LNHDA and CDR2 is SQIVND (reference sequence). V dropped 6 bases and J dropped 2; count of bases not matched to a gene: 5. The CDR3 totals 15 residues. This CDR3 is CASSVAGGRQETQYF. Written as DNA, the CDR3 is TGTGCCAGTAGCGTAGCGGGGGGGCGTCAAGAGACCCAGTACTTC.

The chain employs TRBV4-1 and TRBJ1-4; possible D gene TRBD1, 5 bases. The CDR3 is 16 residues long. The germline gives CDR1 MGHRA, CDR2 YSYEKL. Trimming shortened V by 4 bases and J by 4 bases, and 16 bases separated the two germline ends. CDR3 amino acids: CASSLGEGRLNEKLFF. CDR3 nucleotides: TGCGCCAGCAGCCTCGGGGAGGGGCGGCTTAATGAAAAACTGTTTTTT.

A single count supports this clone. The chain uses TRBV19 and TRBJ2-5; maybe TRBD2 (6 bases). From germline, CDR1 is LNHDA and CDR2 SQIVND (reference sequence). Trimming removed 9 bases at V and 1 base at J, with 12 bases between. The CDR3 is made up of 13 amino acids. CDR3 coding DNA: TGTGCCAGCGAAGGAGGGATCCAAGAGACCCAGTACTTC. Its protein product is CASEGGIQETQYF.

This rearrangement joins TRBV7-2 to TRBJ2-7; possibly TRBD1 for D (6 bases). Germline-derived CDR1 and CDR2 are SGHTA and FQGNSA. The CDR3 contains 14 residues. The V gene lost 7 bases and the J gene lost 6 bases, with 19 bases spanning the gap. The CDR3 nucleotides read TGTGCCAGCAACCAGGGGTGGGGCCCGGGCGAGCAGTACTTC. Encoded protein: CASNQGWGPGEQYF.

Comments on this clone: Other DNA variants within this sample encode the same CDR3. This chain uses TRBV5-1 with TRBJ2-3; tentatively, D is TRBD2 (6 bases). Per germline, CDR1 SGHRS and CDR2 YFSETQ. Trimming removed 4 bases from V and 0 bases from J, with 9 bases in between. This CDR3 has 14 residues. CDR3 amino acids: CASSGGDSTDTQYF. CDR3 DNA sequence: TGCGCCAGCAGCGGAGGGGACAGCACAGATACGCAGTATTTT.